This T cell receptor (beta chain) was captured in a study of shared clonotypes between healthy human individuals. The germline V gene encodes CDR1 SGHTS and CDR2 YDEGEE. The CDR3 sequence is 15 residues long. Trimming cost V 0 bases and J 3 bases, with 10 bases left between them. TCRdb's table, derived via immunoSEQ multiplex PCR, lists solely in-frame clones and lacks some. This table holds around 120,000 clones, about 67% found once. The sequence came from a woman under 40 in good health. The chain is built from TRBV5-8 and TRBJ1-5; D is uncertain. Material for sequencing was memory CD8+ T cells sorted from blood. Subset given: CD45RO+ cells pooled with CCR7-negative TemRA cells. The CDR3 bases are TGTGCCAGCAGCTTGGGAGGGTTGTCCAATCAGCCCCAGCATTTT. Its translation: CASSLGGLSNQPQHF.